This T cell receptor (beta chain) was identified in a study of blood T cells in healthy people across ages. Study-wide points: Researchers judged that diversity estimates from one million T cells fell short of true values.

The authors drew 8 to 10 milliliters of peripheral blood from each donor. CDR3 length: 14 amino acids. Per the germline V gene, CDR1 is DFQATT and CDR2 is SNEGSKA (reference sequence). V shed 5 bases, J shed 6 bases, and the junction held 8 bases outside the gene matches. A sample-barcoded 5' primer and a J-beta primer mix were used in a second PCR of about 6 to 11 cycles. A template-switch adaptor with 12 random nucleotides tagged each cDNA molecule. TCRdb analysed the 5' RACE reads with MiXCR anew, one entry per CDR3 protein. The sample has some 880,000 distinct CDR3 sequences; 30% to 45% are singletons. In the case of this clonotype: Its antigen is as yet unknown.

This chain connects TRBV20-1 to TRBJ2-1; 9 nucleotides match TRBD1. Sequencing used blood. This receptor was taken from a man younger than 30 in good health. This CDR3 reads CSAPRDRASNEQFF. The CDR3 DNA reads as TGCAGTGCTCCCCGGGACAGGGCTTCCAATGAGCAGTTCTTC.